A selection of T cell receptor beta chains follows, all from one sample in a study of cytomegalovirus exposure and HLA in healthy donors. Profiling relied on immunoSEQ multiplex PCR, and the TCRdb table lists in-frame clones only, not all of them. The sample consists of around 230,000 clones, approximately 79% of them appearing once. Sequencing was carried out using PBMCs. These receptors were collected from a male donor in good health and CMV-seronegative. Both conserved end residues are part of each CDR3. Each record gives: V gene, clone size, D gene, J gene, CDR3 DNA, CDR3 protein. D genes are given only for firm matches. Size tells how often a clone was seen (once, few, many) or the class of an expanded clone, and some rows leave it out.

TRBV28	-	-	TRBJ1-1	TGTGCCAGCAGCAGGCGAGACAGTAGCACTGAAGCTTTCTTT	CASSRRDSSTEAFF
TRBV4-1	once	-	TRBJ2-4	TGCGCCAGCAGCCAAGCACAGACCAGCCTCAAAAACATTCAGTACTTC	CASSQAQTSLKNIQYF
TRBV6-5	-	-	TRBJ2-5	TGTGCCAGCAGTTACCCAGGGCTGGAGACCCAGTACTTC	CASSYPGLETQYF
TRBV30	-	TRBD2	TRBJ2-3	TGTGCCTGGAGGAGGGGCATTAGCGGGAGAGGCACAGATACGCAGTATTTT	CAWRRGISGRGTDTQYF
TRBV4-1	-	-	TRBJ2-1	TGCGCCAGTTCGGGTATAGGGGTCAATGAGCAGTTCTTC	CASSGIGVNEQFF
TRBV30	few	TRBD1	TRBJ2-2	TGTGCCTGGGATTGGGGTGGGACAGGCAACACCGGGGAGCTGTTTTTT	CAWDWGGTGNTGELFF
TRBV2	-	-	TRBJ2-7	TGTGCCAGCAGTGAGCAGGGGACGGGCTACGAGCAGTACTTC	CASSEQGTGYEQYF
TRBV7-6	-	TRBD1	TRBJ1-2	TGTGCCAGCAGCCCCTCGACAGGGGGAGACTATGGCTACACCTTC	CASSPSTGGDYGYTF
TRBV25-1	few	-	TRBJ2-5	TGTGCCAGCAGTGAATATGGGGGCCCAGAGACCCAGTACTTC	CASSEYGGPETQYF
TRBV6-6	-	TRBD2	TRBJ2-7	TGTGCCAGCACCTCGGGAGGGGTCTACGAGCAGTACTTC	CASTSGGVYEQYF
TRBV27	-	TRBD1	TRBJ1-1	TGTGCCAGCAGTTTAGGTAGACAGGGGGTGGAAGCTTTCTTT	CASSLGRQGVEAFF
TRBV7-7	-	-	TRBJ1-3	TGTGCCAGCAGCCCGACAGTAGGGGGAAACACCATATATTTT	CASSPTVGGNTIYF
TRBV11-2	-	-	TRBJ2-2	TGTGCCAGCAGCTTATATAGGAGCACCGGGGAGCTGTTTTTT	CASSLYRSTGELFF
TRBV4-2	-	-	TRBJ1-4	TGTGCCAGCAGCCAAGAGGACATCGGGGGTGAAAAACTGTTTTTT	CASSQEDIGGEKLFF
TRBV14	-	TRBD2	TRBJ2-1	TGTGCCAGCAGCCAAGAACTTGCGGGGGGACCTGAGCAGTTCTTC	CASSQELAGGPEQFF
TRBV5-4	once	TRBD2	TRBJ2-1	TGTGCCAGCAGCTTGAGGCTAGCGGGAGAGCAGTTCTTC	CASSLRLAGEQFF
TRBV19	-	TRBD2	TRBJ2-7	TGTGCCAGTAGCATGGGACTAGCGGAGTACGAGCAGTACTTC	CASSMGLAEYEQYF
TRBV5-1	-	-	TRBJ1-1	TGCGCCAGCAGCTTGGGGCGGGTGGGCATGAACACTGAAGCTTTCTTT	CASSLGRVGMNTEAFF
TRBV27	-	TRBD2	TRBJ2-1	TGTGCCAGCAGGCGGGGGGGCCGCGGGAATGAGCAGTTCTTC	CASRRGGRGNEQFF
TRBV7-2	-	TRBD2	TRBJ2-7	TGTGCCAGCAGCTTCAGTCTTTCTAGCGGGAGCTACGAGCAGTACTTC	CASSFSLSSGSYEQYF
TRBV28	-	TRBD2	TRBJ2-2	TGTGCCAGCAGTCCCCCGCGACTAGCGGGGTTCACCGGGGAGCTGTTTTTT	CASSPPRLAGFTGELFF
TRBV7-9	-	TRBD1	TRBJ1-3	TGTGCCAGCAGCCGTTCGACAGGGGGAAACACCATATATTTT	CASSRSTGGNTIYF
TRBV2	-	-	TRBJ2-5	TGTGCCAGCAGTGTCGTCGGGAGTAGGGGAGAGACCCAGTACTTC	CASSVVGSRGETQYF
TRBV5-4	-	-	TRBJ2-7	TGTGCCAGCAGCTTTGACGGGGCCTACGAGCAGTACTTC	CASSFDGAYEQYF
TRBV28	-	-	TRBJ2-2	TGTGCCAGCAGCCCCGTCGGACAGATTACCGGGGAGCTGTTTTTT	CASSPVGQITGELFF
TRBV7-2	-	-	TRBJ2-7	TGTGCCAGCAGCGAGGGCAGGGGGGAGGACGAGCAGTACTTC	CASSEGRGEDEQYF
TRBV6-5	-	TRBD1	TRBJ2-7	TGTGCCAGCAGTTACCCGGGACAGGGGACCTACGAGCAGTACTTC	CASSYPGQGTYEQYF
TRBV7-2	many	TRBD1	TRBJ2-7	TGTGCCAGCAGCTTCTGGACAGGGCACGAGCAGTACTTC	CASSFWTGHEQYF
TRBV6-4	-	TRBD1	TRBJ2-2	TGTGCCAGCAGTGACTCCTCACAGGGGGCTGACACCGGGGAGCTGTTTTTT	CASSDSSQGADTGELFF
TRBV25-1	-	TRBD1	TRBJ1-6	TGTGCCAGCAGTGAATCCGGGACAGGGAATAATTCACCCCTCCACTTT	CASSESGTGNNSPLHF
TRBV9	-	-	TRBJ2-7	TGTGCCAGCAGCGTAGCTCCCCGTCAGGAGCAGTACTTC	CASSVAPRQEQYF
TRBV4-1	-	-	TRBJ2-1	TGCGCCAGCAGCTTGATGGGGGGTGGGCTAGCCTACAATGAGCAGTTCTTC	CASSLMGGGLAYNEQFF
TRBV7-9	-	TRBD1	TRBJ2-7	TGTGCCAGCAGCCCTCGGACAGGGAGCTCCTACGAGCAGTACTTC	CASSPRTGSSYEQYF